Listed here are 32 T cell receptor beta chains from one sample, sequenced in a study of shared clonotypes between healthy human individuals (dated by TCRdb to 2020 to 2021). The library was made by the immunoSEQ multiplex PCR assay. TCRdb retrieved this table from immuneACCESS and kept in-frame rearrangements only. Not all clones are present; in checked studies, unresolved V genes account for under half, and no reason is known for the remainder. For this sample there are around 2.1 million clones; just over 90% appear just once. Jointly, the top ten make up around 1.7% of the sample. For the CD8 naive samples, CD45RO-negative cells were positively selected for CCR7, yielding a CD45RA+CCR7+ population from which TemRA cells were excluded. Sequencing was performed on naive CD8+ T cells from PBMCs. This specimen's cell subset or site label, interpreted: CD45RA+CCR7+. Receptors originate from a man between 18 and 35 years old in good health. Some clones in this sample may be carry-over from other donors' samples.

Here the CDR3 DNA reads TGCGCCAGCAGCCAAGGAAGTGCAGCGAACACTGAAGCTTTCTTT. Protein: CASSQGSAANTEAFF. V gene TRBV4-1 combines with J gene TRBJ1-1; D remains unclear. This CDR3 is 15 amino acids long. Trimming took 1 base from V and 1 from J, leaving 10 bases between them. Germline loops: CDR1 MGHRA, CDR2 YSYEKL.

This clone was seen just once. V and J are TRBV4-2 and TRBJ2-3; 11 bases are a match to TRBD2. The V gene end was trimmed by 3 bases and the J gene end by 4 bases; junction bases not matched to a gene: 9. CDR3 length: 17 amino acids. Germline V gene sequence: CDR1 LGHNA, CDR2 YNFKEQ. CDR3 amino acids: CASSQDLAGGPSDTQYF. In DNA, the CDR3 is TGTGCCAGCAGCCAGGATTTAGCGGGAGGGCCCTCAGATACGCAGTATTTT.

CDR3 nucleotide sequence: TGTGCCAGCGTGCTAGCGGGAGGGCCTGGCTCCTACAATGAGCAGTTCTTC. As protein: CASVLAGGPGSYNEQFF. The rearrangement uses TRBV7-6 and TRBJ2-1; 12 bases are shared with TRBD2. Germline V gives CDR1 SGHVS, CDR2 FNYEAQ. The CDR3 runs to 17 residues. V trimming: 8 bases; J trimming: 0 bases; junction bases outside the gene matches: 8.

J is TRBJ2-7 and V is TRBV11-3; tentatively, D is TRBD1 (7 bases). In germline, CDR1 is SGHNT, CDR2 YENEEA. V lost 5 bases to trimming and J lost 7 bases, with 15 bases between them. The CDR3 totals 13 residues. The CDR3 spells CASSAGGLGEQYF. In DNA, the CDR3 is TGTGCCAGCAGCGCAGGGGGGCTTGGGGAGCAGTACTTC.

The table lists this clone with a count of one. The chain employs TRBV6-5 and TRBJ1-1; 7 bases agree with TRBD1. CDR1 and CDR2 from the germline V gene are MNHEY and SVGAGI. The trim removed 4 bases at V and 1 base at J, leaving 3 bases unmatched. This CDR3 is built from 14 residues. In DNA form, the CDR3 reads TGTGCCAGCAGTTGGCAGGGGGGGAACACTGAAGCTTTCTTT. Amino acid sequence: CASSWQGGNTEAFF.

The CDR3 is CASSVDMGGGRYNEQFF. The CDR3 coding sequence is TGTGCCAGCAGCGTAGATATGGGCGGAGGGCGTTACAATGAGCAGTTCTTC. The rearrangement joins TRBV9 to TRBJ2-1, with D possibly being TRBD2 (6 bases). The CDR3 covers 17 residues. The germline CDR1 and CDR2 sequences are SGDLS and YYNGEE. The V end lost 0 bases, the J end lost 4 bases, and 17 bases lay between the germline ends.

The CDR3 DNA reads TGTGCCAGCAGCGGCACCGGGACAGCCTACGAGCAGTACTTC. Encoded protein: CASSGTGTAYEQYF. The chain couples TRBV11-3 to TRBJ2-7; 7 positions match TRBD1. The CDR3 contains 14 residues. J gave up 2 bases and V 5 bases, and 6 bases lay outside the gene matches. CDR1 and CDR2 from the germline V gene are SGHNT and YENEEA.

This sequence joins TRBV11-2 and TRBJ2-4; TRBD1 is a possible D gene (7 bases). The CDR3 is made up of 11 amino acids. Trimming stripped 5 bases from V and 14 bases from J, with 13 bases between. Per the germline V gene, CDR1 is SGHAT and CDR2 is FQNNGV. DNA for the CDR3: TGTGCCAGCAGCCAAGGAGGGGGCGAGTACTTC. This gives the protein CASSQGGGEYF. Drawing the rest from reference TRBV11-2 and TRBJ2-4, the complete variable domain is EAGVAQSPRYKIIEKRQSVAFWCNPISGHATLYWYQQILGQGPKLLIQFQNNGVVDDSQLPKDRFSAERLKGVDSTLKIQPAKLEDSAVYLCASSQGGGEYFGAGTRLSVL.

The chain combines TRBV27 with TRBJ1-2, with D unclear. V was trimmed by 4 bases and J by 0 bases, leaving 15 bases between them. The CDR3 is 16 amino acids. Germline-derived CDR1 and CDR2 are MNHEY and SMNVEV (reference sequence). CDR3 nucleotides: TGTGCCAGCAGTTCCCGGGTGGACTCAGCTAACTATGGCTACACCTTC. It encodes CASSSRVDSANYGYTF.

To note about this clone: The sample carries other DNA sequences with the same CDR3. CDR3 in DNA: TGTGCCAGCAGTTCCTTGGACAGGTCCTACGAGCAGTACTTC. The encoded protein is CASSSLDRSYEQYF. The chain employs TRBV27 and TRBJ2-7; 7 bases are a match to TRBD1. Germline V gene data show CDR1 as MNHEY and CDR2 as SMNVEV (reference sequence). The CDR3 is made up of 14 amino acids. With V trimmed by 4 bases and J by 1 base, 4 bases remained unmatched.

The rearrangement links TRBV19 to TRBJ2-7; tentatively, D is TRBD1 or TRBD2 (5 bases each). CDR1 and CDR2 from the germline V gene are LNHDA and SQIVND (reference sequence). The V gene lost 7 bases and the J gene lost 3 bases, with 13 bases spanning the gap. The CDR3 extends over 13 amino acids. The CDR3 DNA follows: TGTGCCAGTACCGGGACCTCAAACTACGAGCAGTACTTC. Translation gives CASTGTSNYEQYF. Using reference TRBV19 and TRBJ2-7 for the parts outside the CDR3, the full variable domain is DGGITQSPKYLFRKEGQNVTLSCEQNLNHDAMYWYRQDPGQGLRLIYYSQIVNDFQKGDIAEGYSVSREKKESFPLTVTSAQKNPTAFYLCASTGTSNYEQYFGPGTRLTVT.

This chain joins TRBV14 and TRBJ1-5, with D possibly matching TRBD1 (5 bases). V dropped 2 bases and J dropped 1 base, with 24 bases sitting between them. CDR3 length equals 20 residues. Germline values: CDR1 SGHDN, CDR2 FVKESK. CDR3 coding DNA: TGTGCCAGCAGCCAATGGAGGGGCACCCTTTCCGATTGCAGCAATCAGCCCCAGCATTTT. Residues: CASSQWRGTLSDCSNQPQHF.

About this clone: The junction and the germline gene differ at one end; a read error may be behind it. This chain connects TRBV28 to TRBJ2-1; D not resolved. The length of the CDR3 is 12 residues. Germline assignment: CDR1 MDHEN and CDR2 SYDVKM. The CDR3 sequence is CASSGPYNGQFF. Here the CDR3 DNA reads TGTGCCAGCAGTGGCCCCTACAATGGGCAGTTCTTC.

The chain combines TRBV7-8 with TRBJ1-3, with TRBD1 matching 8 bases. The CDR3 covers 17 residues. Trimming took 5 bases from V and 2 from J; bases not matched to a gene: 11. The germline V gene has CDR1 SGHVS and CDR2 FQNEAQ. CDR3: CASSKRPTGDTGNTIYF. For the CDR3, the DNA is TGTGCCAGCAGCAAACGCCCGACAGGGGATACTGGAAACACCATATATTTT.

This chain joins TRBV4-2 and TRBJ2-3; the D is unclear. V lost 1 base to trimming and J lost 0 bases, with 11 bases between them. The CDR3 contains 16 residues. CDR1 and CDR2 (germline): LGHNA, YNFKEQ. The CDR3 DNA reads TGTGCCAGCAGCCAAGTGACACTACCTAGCACAGATACGCAGTATTTT. Translated: CASSQVTLPSTDTQYF.

The rearrangement joins TRBV4-1 to TRBJ1-2, with D uncertain. Germline V gene lookup returns CDR1 MGHRA and CDR2 YSYEKL. The CDR3 contains 13 residues. Trimming took 0 bases from V and 8 from J, leaving 10 bases between them. The CDR3 protein is CASSQDLLKGYTF. CDR3 coding DNA: TGCGCCAGCAGCCAAGATCTTCTAAAAGGCTACACCTTC.

This clone occurred once. Additional DNA sequences in this sample encode the identical CDR3. The chain combines TRBV2 with TRBJ2-7; 9 bases are shared with TRBD2. The V and J ends lost 1 base and 2 bases, in that order; junction bases with no gene match: 3. Germline V lookup: CDR1 SNHLY, CDR2 FYNNEI. CDR3 length: 15 amino acids. The CDR3 DNA is TGTGCCAGCAGTGAAGGGCTAGCGGGAACCTACGAGCAGTACTTC. Translated: CASSEGLAGTYEQYF.

CDR3: CASSVAFQTAGYQETQYF. DNA for the CDR3: TGTGCCAGCAGCGTAGCTTTCCAAACGGCGGGGTACCAAGAGACCCAGTACTTC. The rearrangement joins TRBV9 to TRBJ2-5; TRBD2 is a possible D gene (6 bases). This CDR3 spans 18 amino acids. V lost 0 bases to trimming and J lost 0 bases, with 18 bases between them. Per germline, CDR1 SGDLS and CDR2 YYNGEE.

The chain links TRBV19 to TRBJ1-2; 11 nucleotides line up with TRBD1. V lost 5 bases and J lost 4; bases outside the gene matches: 6. The CDR3 has 15 amino acids. CDR1 is LNHDA, CDR2 SQIVND, per germline (reference sequence). CDR3 amino acids: CASSPWDRGAYGYTF. The CDR3, as DNA: TGTGCCAGTAGTCCCTGGGACAGGGGGGCCTATGGCTACACCTTC. Based on the CDR3 plus reference TRBV19 and TRBJ1-2, the full variable domain is DGGITQSPKYLFRKEGQNVTLSCEQNLNHDAMYWYRQDPGQGLRLIYYSQIVNDFQKGDIAEGYSVSREKKESFPLTVTSAQKNPTAFYLCASSPWDRGAYGYTFGSGTRLTVV.

The CDR3 loop is CASSSIMGQGPNYGYTF. CDR3 in DNA: TGTGCCAGCAGCTCCATAATGGGACAGGGCCCTAACTATGGCTACACCTTC. The rearrangement uses TRBV7-9 and TRBJ1-2; 9 bases fit TRBD1. V shed 4 bases and J 0 bases; nucleotides not matched to a gene: 9. The germline V gene encodes CDR1 SEHNR and CDR2 FQNEAQ (reference sequence). The CDR3 loop spans 17 amino acids.

This sequence joins TRBV28 and TRBJ2-3, with D perhaps TRBD2 (6 bases). Germline V gene lookup returns CDR1 MDHEN and CDR2 SYDVKM. The V end lost 2 bases, the J end lost 2 bases, and 14 bases lay between the germline ends. The CDR3 has 16 amino acids. CDR3 nucleotides: TGTGCCAGCAGTTTAGAAACTAGCAGGTTCACAGATACGCAGTATTTT. It encodes CASSLETSRFTDTQYF.

Of note for this clone: The same CDR3 arises from other DNA sequences in this sample as well. The J gene is TRBJ2-5, the V gene TRBV19, with TRBD2 matching over 10 bases. Germline loops: CDR1 LNHDA, CDR2 SQIVND (reference sequence). The CDR3 length is 15 residues. With 5 bases clipped from V and 2 bases from J, the junction kept 5 bases outside the gene matches. The CDR3 bases are TGTGCCAGTAGTTTGCGGACTAGCGGACAAGAGACCCAGTACTTC. Protein sequence: CASSLRTSGQETQYF.

This clone was detected once. This chain joins TRBV27 and TRBJ1-5; TRBD1 matches 8 bases. V was clipped by 5 bases and J by 6 bases; unmatched bases: 9. The CDR3 spans 15 residues. CDR1 is MNHEY, CDR2 SMNVEV, per germline (reference sequence). The CDR3 spells CASSPTGGVGQPQHF. CDR3 DNA sequence: TGTGCCAGCAGTCCTACAGGGGGTGTTGGTCAGCCCCAGCATTTT.

The V call is TRBV19, the J call TRBJ2-1; the match to TRBD2 covers 7 bases. The CDR3 has 13 residues. The trim removed 5 bases at V and 9 bases at J, leaving 7 bases unmatched. Germline CDR1 and CDR2: LNHDA and SQIVND (reference sequence). Written as DNA, the CDR3 is TGTGCCAGTAGTCTAAAGACTAGCAGTGAGCAGTTCTTC. Its protein is CASSLKTSSEQFF. Combining the CDR3 with reference TRBV19 and TRBJ2-1 gives the whole variable domain DGGITQSPKYLFRKEGQNVTLSCEQNLNHDAMYWYRQDPGQGLRLIYYSQIVNDFQKGDIAEGYSVSREKKESFPLTVTSAQKNPTAFYLCASSLKTSSEQFFGPGTRLTVL.

This clone was observed a few times. The chain is built from TRBV4-3 and TRBJ1-5; D unresolved. The CDR3 loop spans 15 amino acids. The ends were cut back, 4 bases at V and 2 bases at J, with 12 bases in the middle. CDR1 and CDR2 (germline): LGHNA, YSLEER. Here the CDR3 reads CASSLKVGGNQPQHF. In DNA, the CDR3 is TGCGCCAGCAGCCTTAAGGTCGGGGGCAATCAGCCCCAGCATTTT.

This chain joins TRBV27 and TRBJ2-1, with a tentative D call TRBD1 (5 bases). V lost 5 bases and J 4 bases, leaving 15 bases between the germline ends. This CDR3 comprises 15 residues. Germline V gene data show CDR1 as MNHEY and CDR2 as SMNVEV (reference sequence). CDR3 DNA sequence: TGTGCCAGCAGTCCACTCTTCGACAGTTACAATGAGCAGTTCTTC. It specifies CASSPLFDSYNEQFF.

CDR3: CASSQPTSGDTQYF. The CDR3 DNA reads TGCGCCAGCAGCCAACCGACTAGCGGAGATACGCAGTATTTT. V is TRBV4-1 and J is TRBJ2-3, with 9 bases that match TRBD2. The CDR3 is made up of 14 amino acids. Germline assignment: CDR1 MGHRA and CDR2 YSYEKL. V gave up 2 bases and J gave up 5 bases; unmatched junction bases: 2.

The chain employs TRBV15 and TRBJ2-3; a possible D gene is TRBD2 (5 bases). The germline V and J ends were trimmed by 6 bases and 4 bases, with 11 bases remaining between them. Germline assignment: CDR1 LNHNV and CDR2 YYDKDF (reference sequence). The CDR3 loop spans 13 amino acids. The CDR3 DNA reads TGTGCCACCAGGTTCGATAGCGCAGATACGCAGTATTTT. Translating it yields CATRFDSADTQYF.

This chain links TRBV25-1 with TRBJ2-5; unclear D gene. Trimming left V 6 bases short and J 3 bases short, with 17 bases between. Germline lookup yields CDR1 MGHDK and CDR2 SYGVNS. This CDR3 region has 15 residues. The CDR3 loop reads CASSPPFPAEETQYF. In DNA, the CDR3 is TGTGCCAGCAGCCCCCCCTTTCCGGCGGAAGAGACCCAGTACTTC.

The chain carries TRBV30 and TRBJ2-7; possible D gene TRBD1, 6 bases. The germline V and J ends were trimmed by 5 bases and 5 bases, with 10 bases remaining between them. The CDR3 runs to 11 residues. CDR1 and CDR2 (germline): GTSNPN, SVGIG (reference sequence). CDR3 coding DNA: TGTGCCTGGTTGACAGGACACGAGCAGTACTTC. Protein sequence: CAWLTGHEQYF.

About this clone itself: In the same sample, other DNA sequences code for this CDR3. V is TRBV4-2 and J is TRBJ2-7, with D perhaps TRBD1 (5 bases). Germline V CDR1 and CDR2: LGHNA, YNFKEQ. This CDR3 is built from 12 residues. V lost 4 bases, J lost 3 bases, and 7 bases lay in between. CDR3 protein: CASSPDSYEQYF. In DNA form, the CDR3 reads TGTGCCAGCAGCCCCGACAGCTACGAGCAGTACTTC.

V is TRBV6-1 and J is TRBJ1-1; the D is unclear. CDR1 and CDR2 from the germline V gene are MNHNS and SASEGT. The length of the CDR3 is 14 residues. The V gene lost 5 bases and the J gene lost 2 bases, with 12 bases spanning the gap. DNA of the CDR3: TGTGCCAGCAGTTCACAGATTACCAACACTGAAGCTTTCTTT. It encodes CASSSQITNTEAFF.